The source of this T cell receptor (beta chain) is a study of regulatory T cells in long-lasting Graves disease. Germline CDR1 and CDR2: SGDLS and YYNGEE. V was cut by 0 bases and J by 5 bases, with 8 bases left in between. This CDR3 contains 14 residues. Worth noting for this clonotype: The antigen remains unidentified.

Study outcomes and limitations: Persistent patients shared fewer than 3,500 public clonotypes among themselves. Newly diagnosed patients shared fewer, at under 1,000.

Construction of TCR beta libraries relied on iRepertoire HTBI primers and on Arm-PCR targeting CDR3 regions. In the source study's methods: Samples revealed 62 TRBV and approximately 15 TRBJ segments. One entry per CDR3 protein, called by TCRdb with MiXCR from the multiplex PCR reads. TCRdb, not the original authors, processed these V and J calls. The data hold under 500,000 distinct CDR3 sequences, with under 25% observed a single time. As to time point: persistent/refractory GD, antithyroid drugs over 5 years with positive TRAb. RNA extracted from PBMCs served as the sequencing template. The sample was peripheral blood mononuclear cells (PBMCs), taken when the disease was refractory, from a patient treated with antithyroid drugs. The V call is TRBV9, the J call TRBJ2-2; TRBD2 might be the D (6 bases). This receptor was obtained from a female donor with Graves disease. CDR3 nucleotide sequence: TGTGCCAGCAGCGTAGCTCGGGAGACCGGGGAGCTGTTTTTT. The encoded protein is CASSVARETGELFF.